The subject of this entry is one T cell receptor (beta chain). Its antigen remains unidentified. No base-level quality is on record; no much larger clone is a single base apart. V is clipped by 6 bases and J by 0 bases, and the sequence between their germline boundaries is 9 bases long. From its cysteine to its phenylalanine, the CDR3 spans 15 amino acids. The CDR3 DNA has 45 bases and is translated from base 1. Per the germline V gene, SNHLY is the CDR1 and FYNNEI is the CDR2. Aliquots of 500,000 cells were frozen in DMSO/FBS in liquid nitrogen, and a single aliquot per fraction was used for sequencing. All 30 patients in the study underwent endoscopy and small intestinal biopsy. To release intraepithelial cells, biopsies were stirred at 37 degrees Celsius for one hour in RPMI containing EGTA, MgCl2 and 1% FBS. Genomic DNA was extracted from frozen unsorted cell fractions using the Qiagen DNeasy blood extraction kit.

This sample stems from a study of coeliac disease (dated by TCRdb to the early 2020s). Concerning the study at large: Each coeliac patient was placed into one of three groups: newly diagnosed active disease, refractory coeliac disease type I, or disease controlled by a gluten-free diet. Because high-resolution HLA typing was not available, biased TRBV7-2 usage was examined as a proof of principle. Next-generation sequencing of rearranged TRB and TRG CDR3 regions was used on small intestinal lymphocyte fractions taken from coeliac and non-coeliac patients. The goal was to describe the TR repertoires of small intestinal T cells in active coeliac disease, in refractory type I coeliac disease, and in coeliac disease treated with a gluten-free diet. The full study included roughly 30 patients: around 22 with serologically confirmed coeliac disease and 8 controls with non-small intestinal disorders. TRB sequencing succeeded for samples from roughly 30 subjects, including some 22 paired bulk unsorted intraepithelial and lamina propria cell samples. Study-level results and caveats: For the most part, TRB repertoires were private, with most amino acid sequences found in only one sample, and V-gene usage showed no significant difference across disease groups. TRB and TRG repertoires of active coeliac intraepithelial and lamina propria samples showed lower clonality than controls, suggesting recruitment of diverse T cells. The approach was considered by the authors to be unsuitable for unbiased detection of gliadin-specific T cells, as gliadin-specific T cells are scarce and rarely shared between patients. Separating intraepithelial cells from lamina propria cells did not give high-purity fractions, so cross-contamination between the two compartments may have occurred.

Library preparation employed the immunoSEQ multiplex PCR assay. In a multiplexed PCR, the TR loci were amplified; reverse primers were designed against J gene segments, whereas forward primers were designed against V gene segments. The Illumina HiSeq System was used to sequence the amplified CDR3 regions. The study's processing was this. Closely related reads were merged with a nearest-neighbour algorithm so that PCR and sequencing errors were removed and data were collapsed into unique sequences. Repertoires were summarised by clonality and by T cell density, defined as TR molecules per amount of genomic DNA input. Public TRs were defined as CDR3 amino acid sequences in at least 80% of unsorted samples, then tested for differential abundance between coeliac and control samples. Disease-group differences in clonality and density were tested with Kruskal-Wallis tests followed by Dunn post-tests. Not all clones reach the TCRdb copy of this immuneACCESS table, which keeps in-frame sequences only. Checked studies attribute under half of the gap to unresolved V genes and leave the rest unexplained. V and J calls and clone size come straight from that table; D and trimming were deduced from the DNA. The sample table records 2,800 or so clones; around half of these occur just once. The ten biggest clones cover about 10% of the sample.

The rearranged chain carries TRBV2 and TRBJ2-6; confidence is insufficient to name the D gene. Sequences were obtained from intraepithelial lymphocytes from the gut. The cell subset or site label for this specimen denotes: intraepithelial cell (IEC) fraction of small intestinal biopsy. The sequence derives from a man between 45 and 60 years old with active celiac disease. The sequence in DNA is TGTGCCAGCAGGTACACGAACTCTGGGGCCAACGTCCTGACTTTC. Translated, it gives CASRYTNSGANVLTF.